This is a list of T cell receptor beta chains from one sample in a study of blood T cell repertoires in COVID-19. Only in-frame clones appear in the TCRdb table, and some are missing; sequencing was by immunoSEQ multiplex PCR. The sample lists roughly 200,000 clones, approximately 90% occurring once. The sequenced sample consisted of PBMCs or T cells enriched from blood (not recorded which). These receptors came from a woman between 25 and 40 years old who had recovered from COVID-19. CDR3s include the opening cysteine and the closing phenylalanine or tryptophan. The order of the fields is clone size, D gene, J gene, V gene, CDR3 protein, CDR3 DNA. The D gene is left open where the match is weak. Clone size, where shown, is once, few, many, or a class for clones that have expanded.

>NA|NA|TRBJ1-1|TRBV7-8
CASSVSLPGNSEAFF
TGTGCCAGCAGCGTATCTTTGCCAGGGAATAGTGAAGCTTTCTTT
>once|TRBD2|TRBJ2-5|TRBV6-5
CASKTSDQETQYF
TGTGCCAGCAAGACTAGCGACCAGGAGACCCAGTACTTC
>NA|TRBD1|TRBJ1-3|TRBV9
CASSAYRGSGNTIYF
TGTGCCAGCAGCGCCTACAGGGGTTCGGGAAACACCATATATTTT
>NA|NA|TRBJ2-7|TRBV4-1
CASSQSDSGEQYF
TGCGCCAGCAGCCAATCGGACTCGGGGGAGCAGTACTTC
>NA|NA|TRBJ1-2|TRBV2
CASSEALSYGYTF
TGTGCCAGCAGTGAAGCGCTTAGCTATGGCTACACCTTC
>NA|NA|TRBJ1-2|TRBV4-1
CASSQAGGRHGYTF
TGCGCCAGCAGCCAAGCCGGGGGGCGGCATGGCTACACCTTC
>NA|NA|TRBJ1-5|TRBV6-5
CASLDSYSNQPQHF
TGTGCCAGCCTCGACAGTTATAGCAATCAGCCCCAGCATTTT
>NA|TRBD2|TRBJ2-1|TRBV3-1/TRBV3-2
CASSLAGAAYNEQFF
TGTGCCAGCAGCCTAGCGGGGGCGGCCTACAATGAGCAGTTCTTC
>NA|NA|TRBJ2-7|TRBV4-3
CASSQEAPGDYEQYF
TGCGCCAGCAGCCAAGAAGCCCCAGGGGACTACGAGCAGTACTTC
>NA|NA|TRBJ1-2|TRBV21-1
CASSGPGLGEGYTF
TGTGCCAGCAGCGGTCCAGGTTTAGGGGAAGGCTACACCTTC
>NA|NA|TRBJ2-3|TRBV18
CASSPTIGGDTQYF
TGTGCCAGCTCACCAACGATAGGGGGAGATACGCAGTATTTT
>NA|NA|TRBJ1-2|TRBV28
CASVRVPYGYTF
TGTGCCAGCGTTCGGGTCCCCTATGGCTACACCTTC
>NA|NA|TRBJ1-2|TRBV12-3/TRBV12-4
CASSLTNTHGYTF
TGTGCCAGCAGTTTAACAAATACCCATGGCTACACCTTC